The 7 T cell receptor beta chains below come from one sample, sequenced in a study of cytomegalovirus exposure and HLA in healthy donors. 60 Vbeta and 13 Jbeta primers were used in PCR. Generated by immunoSEQ multiplex PCR, the TCRdb table keeps only in-frame clones and is missing some. The sample yields 85,000 to 100,000 clones, roughly 63% seen once. The material sequenced was PBMCs. The receptors originated from a woman in her twenties or thirties in good health and CMV-seronegative.

In this sample, this clone turned up once. The chain links TRBV11-2 to TRBJ2-3, with TRBD1 as a possible D gene (6 bases). Between the trimmed V and J ends, which lost 5 bases and 1 base, there was a span of 13 bases. CDR1 is SGHAT, CDR2 FQNNGV, per germline. The length of the CDR3 is 15 residues. CDR3 DNA: TGTGCCAGCAGCCGGTGGACAGCCCGCACAGATACGCAGTATTTT. Protein sequence: CASSRWTARTDTQYF.

The V and J genes are TRBV27 and TRBJ2-3; possibly TRBD2 for D (6 bases). Between the trimmed V and J ends, which lost 6 bases and 3 bases, there was a span of 10 bases. Germline V CDR1 and CDR2: MNHEY, SMNVEV (reference sequence). The CDR3 runs to 13 residues. The CDR3 DNA is TGTGCCAGCAGAGCGGGCGCAACAGATACGCAGTATTTT. As protein: CASRAGATDTQYF.

This clone was seen more than once but under ten times. This chain joins TRBV18 and TRBJ2-1, with TRBD2 matching over 14 bases. Germline CDR1 is KGHSH and CDR2 is LQKENI. The CDR3 contains 15 residues. The J segment lost 10 bases and the V segment lost 4 bases, leaving 6 bases of the junction unmatched. This CDR3 is CASSLGTSGGGEQFF. The CDR3 coding sequence is TGTGCCAGCTCACTCGGGACTAGCGGGGGAGGAGAGCAGTTCTTC.

This chain connects TRBV29-1 to TRBJ1-1; D may be TRBD1 (5 bases). The CDR3 is made up of 10 amino acids. Trimming left V 8 bases short and J 10 bases short, with 14 bases between. The germline CDR1 and CDR2 sequences are SQVTM and ANQGSEA. The CDR3, as DNA: TGCAGCTCGGCCCGACAGACAGCTTTCTTT. Translating it yields CSSARQTAFF.

This chain joins TRBV27 and TRBJ1-2; D might be TRBD1 (6 bases). The germline V and J ends were trimmed by 0 bases and 2 bases, with 10 bases remaining between them. The germline CDR1 and CDR2 sequences are MNHEY and SMNVEV (reference sequence). The CDR3 sequence is 15 residues long. CDR3 bases: TGTGCCAGCAGTTTATCCAGGGGCCTAAACTATGGCTACACCTTC. This translates into CASSLSRGLNYGYTF.

This clone was detected a few times. This chain joins TRBV18 and TRBJ2-7; TRBD2 agrees at 8 bases. The CDR3 runs 16 residues. From germline, CDR1 is KGHSH and CDR2 LQKENI. V gave up 3 bases and J gave up 4 bases; unmatched junction bases: 11. The DNA for the CDR3 is TGTGCCAGCTCACCCCCCGGGACTAGGACTTATTACGAGCAGTACTTC. This translates into CASSPPGTRTYYEQYF.

The genes are TRBV6-1 and TRBJ2-1; 12 positions match TRBD2. The V and J ends lost 3 bases and 2 bases, in that order; junction bases with no gene match: 5. The germline V gene has CDR1 MNHNS and CDR2 SASEGT. The CDR3 runs to 17 residues. DNA of the CDR3: TGTGCCAGCAGTGACCCTGGACTAGCGGGACCCTACAATGAGCAGTTCTTC. It yields the protein CASSDPGLAGPYNEQFF.